This TCR beta chain was profiled in a study of blood T cell repertoires in COVID-19. Study-level information: Samples of COVID-19 (acute and convalescent) were obtained from the United States, Italy and Spain. Nucleic acid was either cDNA or gDNA, and it came from T cells, B-cell-depleted T cells, or PBMCs.

Seattle's cohort entered during active infection and was followed longitudinally. The CDR3 is made up of 13 amino acids. The V gene's germline CDR1 is SGHAT and CDR2 FQNNGV. Trimming left V 7 bases short and J 5 bases short, with 14 bases between. Authors' analysis steps: Using reference gene primer amplification, nucleated cell counts were estimated. TCRdb's table, derived via immunoSEQ multiplex PCR, lists solely in-frame clones and lacks some. The V and J calls and clone size were taken over from that table, and D and trimming were inferred from the DNA. The table includes about 250,000 clones, approximately 89% detected once.

The clonotype was recovered from a woman in her thirties with COVID-19, enrolled during active disease. The specimen sequenced was peripheral blood. The V call is TRBV11-2, the J call TRBJ1-1; D possibly corresponds to TRBD1 (6 bases). The CDR3 loop reads CASTRSGETEAFF. DNA for the CDR3: TGTGCCAGCACCCGGTCAGGGGAGACTGAAGCTTTCTTT.